This T cell receptor beta chain came from a study of T cell repertoires in cytomegalovirus infection. Study summary: CMV epitopes in the study were HLA-C-restricted (recently identified) and HLA-B-restricted (well studied).

This clonotype has a handful of counts. The target antigen is unknown. The V gene lost 0 bases and the J gene lost 1 base, with 19 bases spanning the gap. Germline loops: CDR1 SGHVS, CDR2 FNYEAQ. This CDR3 is 19 amino acids long. TCRdb re-derived calls from the reads in MiXCR, one entry per CDR3 protein. The sample yields 700,000 to 900,000 distinct CDR3 sequences, 25% to 35% seen once. Whole-study results and caveats: Predominance within the ex vivo response was attributable to HLA-C-restricted CMV-specific TCR beta clonotypes. Carriage of CMV together with the relevant HLA was identifiable through cumulative public TCR beta family frequency.

The chain uses TRBV7-6 and TRBJ2-1; the D is unclear. The source is a human donor in good health (CMV status not recorded). Some clones in this sample may be carry-over from other donors' samples. The source was cultured CD8+ T cells from PBMCs, collected from culture after CMV antigen stimulation. CDR3 nucleotides: TGTGCCAGCAGCTTAGCGTCAAAGGGCCCCTTTTTGTCCTACAATGAGCAGTTCTTC. Amino acid sequence: CASSLASKGPFLSYNEQFF.